Listed below are T cell receptor beta chains from one sample, sequenced in a study of Ad26.COV2.S vaccination and SARS-CoV-2 variants. Here immunoSEQ multiplex PCR was the method, and the copy in TCRdb shows in-frame clones only, minus some. The data hold around 310,000 clones, with 85% to 90% observed a single time. Sequences were derived from peripheral blood, sampled in a trial of Ad26.COV2.S vaccine versus placebo. The receptors come from a person between 18 and 60 years old who received the Ad26.COV2.S COVID-19 vaccine or a placebo. Each CDR3 is given with its conserved first and last residue. D genes are given only for firm matches.

j_gene | v_gene | d_gene | CDR3aa
TRBJ2-1 | TRBV18 | . | CASSARRQASGYNEQFF
TRBJ1-1 | TRBV7-2 | TRBD1 | CASSPMTGGMSEAFF
TRBJ2-5 | TRBV3-1/TRBV3-2 | TRBD1 | CASSPTGGAQTQYF
TRBJ2-7 | TRBV2 | TRBD1 | CASRGTVYEQYF
TRBJ2-7 | TRBV4-1 | . | CASSHDRGGYEQYF
TRBJ1-1 | TRBV12-5 | . | CASYRAPGTEAFF
TRBJ2-6 | TRBV6-2/TRBV6-3 | TRBD1 | CASSYMGQTSGANVLTF
TRBJ1-5 | TRBV7-2 | . | CASSSGQLNQPQHF
TRBJ2-1 | TRBV4-1 | TRBD2 | CASSQAGGRQFF
TRBJ2-2 | TRBV7-3 | TRBD2 | CASSLIPSGRENTGELFF
TRBJ2-3 | TRBV29-1 | . | CSVEDTQYF
TRBJ2-2 | TRBV28 | TRBD2 | CASSFSPGLGSEGELFF
TRBJ2-2 | TRBV7-8 | TRBD2 | CASSPLTGRDGELFF
TRBJ1-1 | TRBV6-5 | . | CAIRGQGPTEAFF
TRBJ1-5 | TRBV6-6 | . | CASSIGGNQPQHF
TRBJ1-1 | TRBV14 | . | CASSPGALRNTEAFF
TRBJ1-3 | TRBV15 | . | CATSRAPSSSGNTIYF